Below, 28 T cell receptor beta chains from the same sample are listed, as sequenced in a study of regulatory T cells in long-lasting Graves disease. Time point of the sample: persistent/refractory GD, antithyroid drugs over 5 years with positive TRAb. Extracted RNA from PBMCs served as the source of the TCR library. iRepertoire HTBI primers and Arm-PCR of CDR3 regions built TCR beta libraries. TCRdb independently ran MiXCR on the multiplex PCR reads; one entry per CDR3 protein. Of approximately 440,000 distinct CDR3 sequences listed, around 22% are singletons. The sample was peripheral blood mononuclear cells (PBMCs), taken when the disease was refractory, from a patient treated with antithyroid drugs. The receptors shown here come from a female donor with Graves disease.

The chain joins TRBV19 to TRBJ2-5; D is uncertain. The V gene's germline CDR1 is LNHDA and CDR2 SQIVND (reference sequence). V dropped 3 bases and J dropped 2 bases, with 13 bases sitting between them. The CDR3 is 15 amino acids. CDR3: CASSILGVQQETQYF. The CDR3 DNA sequence: TGTGCCAGTAGTATTTTAGGCGTACAGCAAGAGACCCAGTACTTC.

In this sample, this clonotype turned up a few times. The genes are TRBV12-3 or TRBV12-4 and TRBJ1-2; D is unresolved. The CDR3 spans 16 residues. V shed 4 bases and J shed 7 bases, with 22 bases lying between them. CDR3 sequence reads: CASSSPQKDRVAGYTF. The CDR3 bases are TGTGCCAGCAGTTCCCCCCAAAAAGATAGGGTCGCTGGCTACACCTTC.

This clonotype has more than one count but fewer than ten. V and J are TRBV2 and TRBJ1-3; no definite D call. Deletions cut 2 bases from V and 1 base from J, with 9 bases between. The CDR3 contains 15 residues. Germline V gene lookup returns CDR1 SNHLY and CDR2 FYNNEI. Here the CDR3 reads CASSESSTSGNTIYF. For the CDR3, the DNA is TGTGCCAGCAGTGAATCCTCGACTTCTGGAAACACCATATATTTT.

This clonotype turned up a few times. The chain links TRBV7-3 to TRBJ2-2; D might be TRBD1 (6 bases). With 4 bases removed from V and 7 bases from J, the gap between germline ends came to 13 bases. The CDR3 runs to 14 residues. Per germline, CDR1 SGHTA and CDR2 FQGTGA. The CDR3, as DNA: TGTGCCAGCAGCTCCGGACAGTCCAGCGGGGAGCTGTTTTTT. It encodes CASSSGQSSGELFF. The full variable domain, its missing parts supplied by reference TRBV7-3 and TRBJ2-2, is GAGVSQTPSNKVTEKGKYVELRCDPISGHTALYWYRQSLGQGPEFLIYFQGTGAADDSGLPNDRFFAVRPEGSVSTLKIQRTERGDSAVYLCASSSGQSSGELFFGEGSRLTVL.

This clonotype occurred a few times. CDR3 sequence (DNA): TGTGCCAGCAGTGAAGTGGGATACGGGACTAGCGGGACCTACAATGAGCAGTTCTTC. Protein product: CASSEVGYGTSGTYNEQFF. This chain connects TRBV6-2 or TRBV6-3 to TRBJ2-1; 13 bases fit TRBD2. The V and J ends lost 5 bases and 2 bases, in that order; junction bases with no gene match: 12. The germline CDR1 and CDR2 sequences are MNHEY and SVGEGT. The CDR3 consists of 19 residues.

This clonotype has more than one count but fewer than ten. The chain employs TRBV5-6 and TRBJ1-4; no clear D gene. Trimming stripped 1 base from V and 8 bases from J, with 12 bases between. Germline V gives CDR1 SGHDT, CDR2 YYEEEE. This CDR3 contains 14 residues. The CDR3 nucleotides are TGTGCCAGCAGCTTGAGGCAGGTTAGGGAAAAACTGTTTTTT. Translated, it gives CASSLRQVREKLFF.

Remarks on this clonotype: Possible read error: a much larger clone is one base away. The chain carries TRBV10-3 and TRBJ1-1, with a possible D match to TRBD1 (5 bases). CDR1 is ENHRY and CDR2 is SYGVKD in the germline V gene. The CDR3 is 13 amino acids. The CDR3 loop is CATSESRGSEAFF. The CDR3 DNA follows: TGTGCCACCAGTGAGTCACGGGGCTCAGAAGCTTTCTTT.

The V call is TRBV6-2 or TRBV6-3, the J call TRBJ2-1; TRBD2 matches at 12 bases. Germline CDR1 is MNHEY and CDR2 is SVGEGT. With V trimmed by 5 bases and J by 8 bases, 13 bases remained unmatched. There are 17 residues in the CDR3. DNA of the CDR3: TGTGCCAGCAGTCACTTAAGACTAGCGGGAGTCGTCGATGAGCAGTTCTTC. As protein: CASSHLRLAGVVDEQFF.

This chain connects TRBV3-1 to TRBJ1-4, with D perhaps TRBD1 (6 bases). The germline V gene encodes CDR1 LGHDT and CDR2 YNNKEL (reference sequence). The CDR3 covers 14 residues. Trimming removed 5 bases from V and 8 bases from J, with 15 bases in between. The CDR3 reads CASSYRVIGEKLFF. The DNA for the CDR3 is TGTGCCAGCAGCTACAGGGTGATCGGGGAAAAACTGTTTTTT.

In its sample, this clonotype was seen many times. This chain joins TRBV12-3 or TRBV12-4 and TRBJ1-2; tentative D call: TRBD1 (5 bases). V was clipped by 3 bases and J by 8 bases, with 16 bases between them. The CDR3 totals 14 residues. In DNA, the CDR3 is TGTGCCAGCAGTTTTAGGAGCGGGGACGAAGGCTACACCTTC. Translated: CASSFRSGDEGYTF.

This clonotype occurred a few times. The chain links TRBV5-1 to TRBJ2-5, with D uncertain. The CDR3 runs 12 residues. In germline, CDR1 is SGHRS, CDR2 YFSETQ. V was shortened by 0 bases and J by 3 bases, with 3 bases between the two germline ends. In DNA form, the CDR3 reads TGCGCCAGCAGCTTGGTGGAAGAGACCCAGTACTTC. It specifies CASSLVEETQYF.

The rearrangement links TRBV6-1 to TRBJ1-5; D remains ambiguous. CDR3 length: 12 amino acids. The germline V and J ends were trimmed by 8 bases and 0 bases, with 5 bases remaining between them. Germline values: CDR1 MNHNS, CDR2 SASEGT. The CDR3 sequence is CASGRSNQPQHF. CDR3 nucleotide sequence: TGTGCCAGCGGTCGTAGCAATCAGCCCCAGCATTTT.

This clonotype was observed a few times. The CDR3 loop is CASSLGVMGETQYF. The DNA for the CDR3 is TGCGCCAGCAGCTTGGGGGTGATGGGAGAGACCCAGTACTTC. V gene TRBV5-1 combines with J gene TRBJ2-5, with unresolved D. This CDR3 comprises 14 residues. Germline CDR1 reads SGHRS; CDR2 reads YFSETQ. Between the trimmed V and J ends, which lost 0 bases and 4 bases, there was a span of 10 bases.

This clonotype was counted many times. The CDR3 bases are TGTGCCAGCTTGACACTCTTTTGGACTAGCGGTAATATCTCTGGGGCCAACGTCCTGACTTTC. Its protein is CASLTLFWTSGNISGANVLTF. The chain uses TRBV12-3 or TRBV12-4 and TRBJ2-6; 10 bases match TRBD2. Trimming at V came to 8 bases and at J to 0 bases, leaving 19 bases not matched to a gene. This CDR3 spans 21 amino acids.

This sequence joins TRBV18 and TRBJ1-5; unclear D gene. V was trimmed by 0 bases and J by 6 bases, leaving 12 bases between them. CDR1 is KGHSH, CDR2 LQKENI, per germline. The CDR3 has 15 residues. This CDR3 is CASSPPGVVSQPQHF. CDR3 coding DNA: TGTGCCAGCTCACCACCCGGCGTTGTGTCTCAGCCCCAGCATTTT.

There are a few counts of this clonotype. Possible read error: a much larger clone is one base away. V usage is TRBV13 and J usage is TRBJ2-7; 14 bases line up with TRBD2. The CDR3 has 15 residues. V shed 5 bases and J 5 bases; nucleotides not matched to a gene: 5. Per germline, CDR1 PRHDT and CDR2 FYEKMQ (reference sequence). CDR3 residues: CASSRGTSGSHEQYF. The DNA of the CDR3 is TGTGCCAGCAGCCGCGGGACTAGCGGGAGCCACGAGCAGTACTTC.

This clonotype was seen repeatedly, ten times or more. This chain connects TRBV12-3 or TRBV12-4 to TRBJ1-4, with D possibly being TRBD1 (5 bases). V was pared by 3 bases and J by 0 bases, with 20 bases between. The length of the CDR3 is 19 residues. The CDR3 is CASSFLWRDGDSTNEKLFF. The CDR3 nucleotides are TGTGCCAGCAGTTTCCTCTGGAGAGACGGGGACTCAACTAATGAAAAACTGTTTTTT.

This clonotype was counted at least ten times. This chain connects TRBV6-2 or TRBV6-3 to TRBJ2-5, with D tentatively TRBD2 (5 bases). CDR1 MNHEY and CDR2 SVGEGT come from the germline V gene. The CDR3 runs 12 residues. V was clipped by 11 bases and J by 1 base, with 11 bases between them. The CDR3 coding sequence is TGTGCCGGGCGGGCGTCCCAAGAGACCCAGTACTTC. It codes for CAGRASQETQYF.

This clonotype showed up just once. This may be a read error, as it is one base from a much larger clone. The V gene is TRBV12-3 or TRBV12-4, the J gene TRBJ2-7; a weak D match, TRBD1 (5 bases). Trimming shortened V by 5 bases and J by 4 bases, and 18 bases separated the two germline ends. This CDR3 contains 15 residues. The CDR3 loop reads CASSPRAGLAYEQYF. For the CDR3, the DNA is TGTGCCAGCAGTCCCCGTGCAGGGTTGGCGTACGAGCAGTACTTC.

The V gene is TRBV7-6, the J gene TRBJ1-4; 8 positions agree with TRBD1. CDR3 length: 12 residues. Germline CDR1 and CDR2: SGHVS and FNYEAQ. The V segment lost 7 bases and the J segment 12 bases; nucleotides outside the gene matches: 7. The CDR3 coding sequence is TGTGCCAGCAAGACAGGGGCCGGGGAACTGTTTTTT. This sequence encodes CASKTGAGELFF.

This clonotype has just a few counts. The chain recombines TRBV7-9 with TRBJ1-5; D remains unclear. Trimming took off 4 bases at V and 6 bases at J, with 16 bases between the two ends. CDR3 length equals 15 residues. Germline V gene lookup returns CDR1 SEHNR and CDR2 FQNEAQ (reference sequence). The DNA of the CDR3 is TGTGCCAGCAGCTCTATGGGAGCAGGTGGTCAGCCCCAGCATTTT. This translates into CASSSMGAGGQPQHF.

The chain uses TRBV29-1 and TRBJ2-6; D gene unclear. This CDR3 contains 15 residues. CDR1 is SQVTM, CDR2 ANQGSEA, per germline. The ends were cut back, 4 bases at V and 4 bases at J, with 14 bases in the middle. Here the CDR3 DNA reads TGCAGCGTTGCCGGCGCCGGATCCGGGGCCAACGTCCTGACTTTC. It translates to CSVAGAGSGANVLTF.

In this sample, this clonotype turned up many times. The chain links TRBV28 to TRBJ1-6; possibly TRBD1 for D (5 bases). CDR1 MDHEN and CDR2 SYDVKM come from the germline V gene. The CDR3 is 14 residues long. V was clipped by 7 bases and J by 7 bases, with 14 bases between them. The CDR3, as DNA: TGTGCCAGCACGGGGGGGACGGTGAATTCACCCCTCCACTTT. Amino acid sequence: CASTGGTVNSPLHF.

This clonotype has at least ten counts. This chain joins TRBV15 and TRBJ2-7, with TRBD1 matching over 9 bases. CDR1 is LNHNV and CDR2 is YYDKDF in the germline V gene (reference sequence). V lost 3 bases, J lost 2 bases, and 5 bases stayed unmatched. CDR3 length: 15 amino acids. The CDR3 sequence: CATSRTGTGTYEQYF. The CDR3 coding sequence is TGTGCCACCAGCAGGACTGGGACAGGGACCTACGAGCAGTACTTC.

In its sample, this clonotype was seen many times. The V and J genes are TRBV2 and TRBJ1-1; TRBD1 matches 8 bases. Losses at the gene ends were 8 bases for V and 4 bases for J; bases not matched to a gene: 6. The CDR3 loop spans 13 amino acids. CDR1 is SNHLY, CDR2 FYNNEI, per germline. Here the CDR3 reads CASGGQGPTEAFF. CDR3 DNA sequence: TGTGCCAGCGGAGGACAGGGCCCCACTGAAGCTTTCTTT.

This chain joins TRBV20-1 and TRBJ2-7; 7 bases fit TRBD2. Looked up from germline, CDR1 is DFQATT and CDR2 is SNEGSKA (reference sequence). V was clipped by 6 bases and J by 1 base; unmatched bases: 12. The CDR3 covers 15 residues. CDR3 sequence: CSATAPASGSYEQYF. CDR3 nucleotides: TGCAGTGCCACCGCCCCCGCTAGCGGATCCTACGAGCAGTACTTC.

This clonotype was counted ten times or more. V usage is TRBV6-5 and J usage is TRBJ2-7, with 9 bases fitting TRBD2. J lost 3 bases, V lost 2 bases, and 11 bases had no gene match. Germline V gene lookup returns CDR1 MNHEY and CDR2 SVGAGI. There are 17 residues in the CDR3. The CDR3 protein is CASSYGASGATNYEQYF. Written as DNA, the CDR3 is TGTGCCAGCAGTTACGGGGCTAGCGGGGCTACAAACTACGAGCAGTACTTC.

V and J are TRBV2 and TRBJ1-5; D might be TRBD1 (5 bases). The germline V gene has CDR1 SNHLY and CDR2 FYNNEI. V lost 7 bases to trimming and J lost 2 bases, with 6 bases between them. This CDR3 is built from 12 residues. For the CDR3, the DNA is TGTGCCAGCACCAGGGGCAATCAGCCCCAGCATTTT. This sequence encodes CASTRGNQPQHF.